This is a list of T cell receptor beta chains from one sample in a study of T cells after yellow fever vaccination. TCRdb re-derived calls from the 5' RACE reads in MiXCR, one entry per CDR3 protein. This repertoire shows about 14,000 distinct CDR3 sequences, 7.3% found once; its top ten account for about 1.6%. Source: PBMCs, either bulk or a sorted T-cell subset (CD4+, CD8+, memory, or dextramer-sorted; not recorded which), taken on the day of the yellow fever booster vaccination. The receptors derive from a man between 18 and 35 years old who received the YFV17D yellow fever vaccine. Both conserved end residues are part of each CDR3. D genes are given only for firm matches. Clone size appears in some rows only: once, few, many, or a class for an expanded clone.

J: TRBJ2-1
size: many
D: -
V: TRBV25-1
CDR3: CASSGEGWDTAGNEQFF
DNA: TGTGCCAGCAGTGGTGAGGGATGGGACACTGCCGGCAATGAGCAGTTCTTC

J: TRBJ2-1
size: many
D: -
V: TRBV4-3
CDR3: CASSQGAGVYNEQFF
DNA: TGCGCCAGCAGCCAAGGGGCAGGGGTCTACAATGAGCAGTTCTTC

J: TRBJ2-3
size: medium-sized
D: -
V: TRBV5-1
CDR3: CASSFERGTDTQYF
DNA: TGCGCCAGCAGCTTCGAACGAGGCACAGATACGCAGTATTTT

J: TRBJ2-5
size: -
D: -
V: TRBV7-2
CDR3: CASSPRFSLETQYF
DNA: TGTGCCAGCAGCCCGCGATTTAGTCTGGAGACCCAGTACTTC

J: TRBJ1-2
size: many
D: -
V: TRBV7-8
CDR3: CASSLRGRRGRDYGYTF
DNA: TGTGCCAGCAGCCTACGGGGACGCCGGGGGCGCGACTATGGCTACACCTTC

J: TRBJ1-5
size: many
D: TRBD1
V: TRBV18
CDR3: CASSEMTGRGQPQHF
DNA: TGTGCCAGCTCAGAAATGACAGGGAGAGGGCAGCCCCAGCATTTT

J: TRBJ2-3
size: many
D: TRBD2
V: TRBV20-1
CDR3: CSVEYGGSFTDTQYF
DNA: TGCAGTGTCGAATACGGCGGGAGTTTCACAGATACGCAGTATTTT

J: TRBJ1-2
size: many
D: -
V: TRBV20-1
CDR3: CSARDWGRDGYTF
DNA: TGCAGTGCTAGAGACTGGGGGAGGGATGGCTACACCTTC

J: TRBJ2-3
size: many
D: -
V: TRBV7-6
CDR3: CASSSKASPDTQYF
DNA: TGTGCCAGCAGCTCGAAGGCTAGTCCAGATACGCAGTATTTT

J: TRBJ1-2
size: many
D: -
V: TRBV10-3
CDR3: CAISERPGTEYGYTF
DNA: TGTGCCATCAGTGAGCGACCCGGGACGGAGTATGGCTACACCTTC